This T cell receptor beta chain was observed in a study of T cell repertoires in cytomegalovirus infection. TCRdb re-derived calls from the reads in MiXCR, one entry per CDR3 protein. Of 700,000 to 850,000 distinct CDR3 sequences detected, 30% to 35% appear once; the ten largest clones hold approximately 13%. This clonotype was seen more than once but under ten times. The antigen is unknown. The junction differs from germline at one of its ends, possibly a read error. Germline values: CDR1 SSHAT, CDR2 FNYEAQ (reference sequence). This CDR3 has 16 amino acids. This chain links TRBV7-7 with TRBJ2-2, with TRBD2 as a possible D gene (5 bases). The receptor comes from a human donor in good health (CMV status not recorded). Some clones in this sample may be carry-over from other donors' samples. The sample in question was cultured CD8+ T cells from PBMCs, obtained from culture after CMV antigen stimulation. For the CDR3, the DNA is TGTGCTAGCAGCTTGCGGAGTAGCGCAGACACCGGGGAGCTGTTTTTT. This encodes CASSLRSSADTGELFF.